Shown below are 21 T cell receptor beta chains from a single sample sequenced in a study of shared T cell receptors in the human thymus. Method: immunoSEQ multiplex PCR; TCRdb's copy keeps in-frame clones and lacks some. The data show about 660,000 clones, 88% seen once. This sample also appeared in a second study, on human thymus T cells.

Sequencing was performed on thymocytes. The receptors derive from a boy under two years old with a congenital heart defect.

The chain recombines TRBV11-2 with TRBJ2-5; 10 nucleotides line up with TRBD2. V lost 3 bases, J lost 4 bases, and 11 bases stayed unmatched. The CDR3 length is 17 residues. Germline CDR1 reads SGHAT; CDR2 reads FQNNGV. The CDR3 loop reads CASSFRGIAGGRETQYF. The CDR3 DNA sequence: TGTGCCAGCAGCTTCAGGGGTATAGCGGGAGGACGAGAGACCCAGTACTTC.

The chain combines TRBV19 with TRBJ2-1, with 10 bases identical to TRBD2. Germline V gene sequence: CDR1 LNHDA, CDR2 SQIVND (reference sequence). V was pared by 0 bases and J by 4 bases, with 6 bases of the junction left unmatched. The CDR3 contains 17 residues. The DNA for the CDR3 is TGTGCCAGTAGTATAGAAGTAGCGGGAGGCCCGTACAATGAGCAGTTCTTC. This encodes CASSIEVAGGPYNEQFF. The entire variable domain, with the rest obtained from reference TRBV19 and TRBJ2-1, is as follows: DGGITQSPKYLFRKEGQNVTLSCEQNLNHDAMYWYRQDPGQGLRLIYYSQIVNDFQKGDIAEGYSVSREKKESFPLTVTSAQKNPTAFYLCASSIEVAGGPYNEQFFGPGTRLTVL.

DNA of the CDR3: TGTGCCAGCTCACCACTTAAGGGACAGCCCATGAACACTGAAGCTTTCTTT. It codes for CASSPLKGQPMNTEAFF. The V and J genes are TRBV18 and TRBJ1-1; 7 bases line up with TRBD1. Germline CDR1 is KGHSH and CDR2 is LQKENI. The J segment lost 0 bases and the V segment lost 1 base, leaving 8 bases of the junction unmatched. The CDR3 loop spans 17 amino acids.

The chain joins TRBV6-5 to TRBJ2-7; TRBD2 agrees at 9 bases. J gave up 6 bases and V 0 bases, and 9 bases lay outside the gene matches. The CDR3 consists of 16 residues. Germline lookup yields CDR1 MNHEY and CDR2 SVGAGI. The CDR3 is CASSYSFGREGREQYF. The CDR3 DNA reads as TGTGCCAGCAGTTACTCCTTCGGGCGGGAGGGCCGCGAGCAGTACTTC.

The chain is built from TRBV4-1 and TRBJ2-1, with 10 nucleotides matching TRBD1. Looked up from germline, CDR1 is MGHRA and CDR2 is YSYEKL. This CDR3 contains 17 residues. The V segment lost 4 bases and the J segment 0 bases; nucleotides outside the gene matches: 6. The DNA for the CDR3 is TGCGCCAGCAGCCCAGCGGGACAGGGGAGCTCCTACAATGAGCAGTTCTTC. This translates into CASSPAGQGSSYNEQFF.

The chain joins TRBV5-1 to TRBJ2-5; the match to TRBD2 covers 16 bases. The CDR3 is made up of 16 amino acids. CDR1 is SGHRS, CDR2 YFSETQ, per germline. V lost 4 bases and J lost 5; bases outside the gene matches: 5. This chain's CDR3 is CASSQGLAGGVETQYF. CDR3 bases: TGCGCCAGCAGCCAGGGACTAGCGGGAGGGGTGGAGACCCAGTACTTC.

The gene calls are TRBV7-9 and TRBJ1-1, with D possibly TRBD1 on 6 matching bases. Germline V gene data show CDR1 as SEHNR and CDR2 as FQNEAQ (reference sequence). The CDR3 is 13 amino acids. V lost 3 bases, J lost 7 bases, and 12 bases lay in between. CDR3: CASSLPGGGEAFF. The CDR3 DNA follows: TGTGCCAGCAGCTTGCCTGGGGGCGGTGAAGCTTTCTTT.

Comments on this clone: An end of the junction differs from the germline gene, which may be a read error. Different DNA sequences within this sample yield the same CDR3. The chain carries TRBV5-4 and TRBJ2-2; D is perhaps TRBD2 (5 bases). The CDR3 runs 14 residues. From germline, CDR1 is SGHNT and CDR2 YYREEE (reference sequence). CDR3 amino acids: CASSLRGSAGELFF. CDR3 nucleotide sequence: TGTGCCAGCAGCTTACGGGGTTCAGCCGGGGAACTGTTTTTT.

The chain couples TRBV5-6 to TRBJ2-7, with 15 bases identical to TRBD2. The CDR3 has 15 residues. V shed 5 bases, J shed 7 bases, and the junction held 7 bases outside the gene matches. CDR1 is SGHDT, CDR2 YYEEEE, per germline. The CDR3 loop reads CASRPGLAGGEEQYF. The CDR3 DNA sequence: TGTGCCAGCAGACCAGGACTAGCGGGAGGGGAAGAGCAGTACTTC.

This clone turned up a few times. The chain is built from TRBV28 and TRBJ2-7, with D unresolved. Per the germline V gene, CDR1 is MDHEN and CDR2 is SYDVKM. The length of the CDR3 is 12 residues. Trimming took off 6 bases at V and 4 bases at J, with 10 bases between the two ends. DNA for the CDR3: TGTGCCAGCAGGGGCTTATCATACGAGCAGTACTTC. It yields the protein CASRGLSYEQYF.

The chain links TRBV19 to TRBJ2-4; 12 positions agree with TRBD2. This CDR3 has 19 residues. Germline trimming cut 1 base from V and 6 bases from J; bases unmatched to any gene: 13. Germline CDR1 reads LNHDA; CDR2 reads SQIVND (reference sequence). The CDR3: CASSIGNLRLAGEGNIQYF. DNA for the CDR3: TGTGCCAGTAGTATAGGCAACCTCCGACTAGCGGGAGAAGGAAACATTCAGTACTTC.

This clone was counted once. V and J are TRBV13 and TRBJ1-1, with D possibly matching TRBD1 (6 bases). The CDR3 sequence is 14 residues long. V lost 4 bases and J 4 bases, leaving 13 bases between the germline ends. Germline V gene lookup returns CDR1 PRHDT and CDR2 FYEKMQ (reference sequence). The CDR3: CASSSQGRGTEAFF. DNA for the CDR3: TGTGCCAGCAGCTCACAGGGCCGGGGCACTGAAGCTTTCTTT.

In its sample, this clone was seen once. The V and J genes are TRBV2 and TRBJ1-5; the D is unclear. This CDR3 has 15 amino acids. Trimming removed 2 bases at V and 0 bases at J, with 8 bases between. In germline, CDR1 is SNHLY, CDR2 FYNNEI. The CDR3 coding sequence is TGTGCCAGCAGTGAACGAGGGTATAGCAATCAGCCCCAGCATTTT. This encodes CASSERGYSNQPQHF.

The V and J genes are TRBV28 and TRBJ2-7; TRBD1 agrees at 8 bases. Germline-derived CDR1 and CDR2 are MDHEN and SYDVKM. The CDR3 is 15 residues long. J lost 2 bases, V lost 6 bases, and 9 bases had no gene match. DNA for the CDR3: TGTGCCAGCAGCTGCCAGGGGACAGGAGCCTACGAGCAGTACTTC. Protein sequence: CASSCQGTGAYEQYF.

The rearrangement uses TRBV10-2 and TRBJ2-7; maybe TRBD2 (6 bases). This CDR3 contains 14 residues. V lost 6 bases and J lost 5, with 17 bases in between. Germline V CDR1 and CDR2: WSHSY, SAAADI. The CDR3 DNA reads TGCGCCAGCAGCCCTCGGCGGGAAGTCAACGAGCAGTACTTC. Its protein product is CASSPRREVNEQYF.

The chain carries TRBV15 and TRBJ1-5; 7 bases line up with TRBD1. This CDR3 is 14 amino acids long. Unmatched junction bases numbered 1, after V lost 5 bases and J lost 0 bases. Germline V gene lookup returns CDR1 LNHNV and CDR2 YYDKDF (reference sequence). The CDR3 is CATSQGGSNQPQHF. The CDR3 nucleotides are TGTGCCACCAGCCAGGGGGGTAGCAATCAGCCCCAGCATTTT.

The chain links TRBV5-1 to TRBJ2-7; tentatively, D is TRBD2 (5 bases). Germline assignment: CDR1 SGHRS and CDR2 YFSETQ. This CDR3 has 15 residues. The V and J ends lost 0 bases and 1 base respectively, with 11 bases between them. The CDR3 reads CASSLAWESSYEQYF. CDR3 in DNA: TGCGCCAGCAGCTTGGCGTGGGAGTCGTCCTACGAGCAGTACTTC.

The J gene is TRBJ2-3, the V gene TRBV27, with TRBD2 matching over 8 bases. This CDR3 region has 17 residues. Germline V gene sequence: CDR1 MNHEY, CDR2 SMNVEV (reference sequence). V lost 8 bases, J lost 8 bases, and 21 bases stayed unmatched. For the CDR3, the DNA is TGTGCCAGCGTAGAAGGGGGGCGGGAGGTCCAGTCGGGTACGCAGTATTTT. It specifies CASVEGGREVQSGTQYF.

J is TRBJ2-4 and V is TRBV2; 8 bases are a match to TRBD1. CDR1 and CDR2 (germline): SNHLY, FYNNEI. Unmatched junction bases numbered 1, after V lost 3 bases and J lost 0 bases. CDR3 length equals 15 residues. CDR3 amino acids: CASSDRGLAKNIQYF. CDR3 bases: TGTGCCAGCAGTGACAGGGGGCTAGCCAAAAACATTCAGTACTTC.

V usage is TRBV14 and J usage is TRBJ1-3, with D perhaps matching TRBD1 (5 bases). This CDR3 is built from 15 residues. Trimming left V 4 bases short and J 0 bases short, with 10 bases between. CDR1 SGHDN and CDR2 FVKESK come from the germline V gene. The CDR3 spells CASSRETDSGNTIYF. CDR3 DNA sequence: TGTGCCAGCAGCCGAGAGACAGACTCTGGAAACACCATATATTTT.

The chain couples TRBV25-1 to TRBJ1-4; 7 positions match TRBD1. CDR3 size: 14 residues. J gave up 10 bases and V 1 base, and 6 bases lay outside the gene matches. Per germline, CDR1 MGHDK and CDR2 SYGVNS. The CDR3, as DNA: TGTGCCAGCAGTGAATCCAGGGGGGCGAGAAAACTGTTTTTT. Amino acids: CASSESRGARKLFF.